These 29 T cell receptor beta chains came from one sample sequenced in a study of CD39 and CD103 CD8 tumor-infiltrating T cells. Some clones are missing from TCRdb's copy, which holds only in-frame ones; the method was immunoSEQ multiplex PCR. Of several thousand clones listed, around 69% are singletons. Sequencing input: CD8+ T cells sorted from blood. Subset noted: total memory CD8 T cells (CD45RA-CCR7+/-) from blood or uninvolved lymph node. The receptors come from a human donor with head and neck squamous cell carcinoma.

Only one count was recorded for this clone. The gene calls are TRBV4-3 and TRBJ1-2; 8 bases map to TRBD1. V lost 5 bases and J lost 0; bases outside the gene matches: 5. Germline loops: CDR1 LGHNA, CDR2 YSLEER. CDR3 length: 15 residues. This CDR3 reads CASSEGQATNYGYTF. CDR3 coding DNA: TGCGCCAGCAGCGAGGGACAGGCGACTAACTATGGCTACACCTTC.

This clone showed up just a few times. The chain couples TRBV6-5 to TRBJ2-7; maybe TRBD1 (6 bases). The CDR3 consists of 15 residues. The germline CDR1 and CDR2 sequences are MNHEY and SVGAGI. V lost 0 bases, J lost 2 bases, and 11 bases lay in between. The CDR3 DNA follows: TGTGCCAGCAGTTACTCGATACAGGGAACCTACGAGCAGTACTTC. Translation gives CASSYSIQGTYEQYF.

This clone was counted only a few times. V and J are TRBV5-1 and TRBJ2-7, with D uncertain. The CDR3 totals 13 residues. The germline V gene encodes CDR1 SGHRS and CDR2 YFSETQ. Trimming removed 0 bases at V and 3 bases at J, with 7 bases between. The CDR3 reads CASSLEPLYEQYF. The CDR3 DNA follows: TGCGCCAGCAGCTTGGAACCCCTCTACGAGCAGTACTTC.

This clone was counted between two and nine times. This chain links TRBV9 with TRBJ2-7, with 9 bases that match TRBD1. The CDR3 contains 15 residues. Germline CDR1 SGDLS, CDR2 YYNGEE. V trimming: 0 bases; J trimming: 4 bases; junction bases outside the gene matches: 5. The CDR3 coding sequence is TGTGCCAGCAGCGTAGACGCGACAGGGGGTTACGAGCAGTACTTC. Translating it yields CASSVDATGGYEQYF.

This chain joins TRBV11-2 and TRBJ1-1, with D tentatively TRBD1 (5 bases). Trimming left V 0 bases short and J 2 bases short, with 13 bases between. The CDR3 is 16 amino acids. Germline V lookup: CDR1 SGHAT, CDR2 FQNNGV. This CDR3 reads CASSLEWGIGNTEAFF. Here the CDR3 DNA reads TGTGCCAGCAGCTTAGAGTGGGGGATCGGAAACACTGAAGCTTTCTTT. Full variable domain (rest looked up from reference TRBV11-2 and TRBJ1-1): EAGVAQSPRYKIIEKRQSVAFWCNPISGHATLYWYQQILGQGPKLLIQFQNNGVVDDSQLPKDRFSAERLKGVDSTLKIQPAKLEDSAVYLCASSLEWGIGNTEAFFGQGTRLTVV.

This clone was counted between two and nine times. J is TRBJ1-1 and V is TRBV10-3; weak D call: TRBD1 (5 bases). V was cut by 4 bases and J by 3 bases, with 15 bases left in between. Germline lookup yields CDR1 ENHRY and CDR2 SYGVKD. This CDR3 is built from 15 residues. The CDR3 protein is CAISGWEGTDTEAFF. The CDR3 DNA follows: TGTGCCATCAGTGGGTGGGAGGGGACCGACACTGAAGCTTTCTTT.

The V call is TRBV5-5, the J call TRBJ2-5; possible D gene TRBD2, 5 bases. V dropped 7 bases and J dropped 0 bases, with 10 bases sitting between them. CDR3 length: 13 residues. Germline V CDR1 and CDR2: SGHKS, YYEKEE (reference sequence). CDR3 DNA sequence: TGTGCCAGCCGCCCCGGGAACCAAGAGACCCAGTACTTC. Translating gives CASRPGNQETQYF.

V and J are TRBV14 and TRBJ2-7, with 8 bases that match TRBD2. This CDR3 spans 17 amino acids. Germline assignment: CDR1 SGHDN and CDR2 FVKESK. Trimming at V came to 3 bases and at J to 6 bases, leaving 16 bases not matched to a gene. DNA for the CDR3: TGTGCCAGCAGCCATGCGAAGGGGAGCGGGAGAATCCCCGAGCAGTACTTC. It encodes CASSHAKGSGRIPEQYF.

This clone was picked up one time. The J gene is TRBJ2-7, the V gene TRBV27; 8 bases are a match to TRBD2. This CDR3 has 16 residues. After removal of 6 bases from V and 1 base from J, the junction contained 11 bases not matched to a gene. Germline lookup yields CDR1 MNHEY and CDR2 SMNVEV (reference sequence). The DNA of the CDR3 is TGTGCCAGCAGAAACCAAGCGGGAGACCCATCCTACGAGCAGTACTTC. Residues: CASRNQAGDPSYEQYF.

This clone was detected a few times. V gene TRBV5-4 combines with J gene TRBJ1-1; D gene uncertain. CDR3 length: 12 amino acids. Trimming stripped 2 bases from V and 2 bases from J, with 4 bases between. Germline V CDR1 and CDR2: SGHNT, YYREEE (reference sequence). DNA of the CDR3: TGTGCCAGCAGCTTCATCAACACTGAAGCTTTCTTT. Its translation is CASSFINTEAFF.

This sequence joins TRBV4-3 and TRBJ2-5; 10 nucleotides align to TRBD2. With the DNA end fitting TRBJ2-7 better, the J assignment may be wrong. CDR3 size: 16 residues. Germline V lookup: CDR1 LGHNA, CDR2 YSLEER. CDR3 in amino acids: CASSQASGGSSYEQYF. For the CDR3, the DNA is TGCGCCAGCAGCCAAGCTAGCGGGGGAAGCTCCTACGAGCAGTACTTC.

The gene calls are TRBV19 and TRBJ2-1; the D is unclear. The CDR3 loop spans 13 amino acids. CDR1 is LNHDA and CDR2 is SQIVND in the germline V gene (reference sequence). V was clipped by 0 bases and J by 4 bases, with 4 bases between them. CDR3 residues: CASSIDRYNEQFF. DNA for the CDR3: TGTGCCAGTAGTATAGACAGATACAATGAGCAGTTCTTC. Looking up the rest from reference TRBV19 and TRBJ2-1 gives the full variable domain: DGGITQSPKYLFRKEGQNVTLSCEQNLNHDAMYWYRQDPGQGLRLIYYSQIVNDFQKGDIAEGYSVSREKKESFPLTVTSAQKNPTAFYLCASSIDRYNEQFFGPGTRLTVL.

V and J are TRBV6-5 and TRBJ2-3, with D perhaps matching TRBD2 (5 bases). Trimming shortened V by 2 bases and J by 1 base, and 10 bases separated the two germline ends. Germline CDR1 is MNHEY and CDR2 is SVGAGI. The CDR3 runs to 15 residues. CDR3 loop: CASSYSVLGTDTQYF. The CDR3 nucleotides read TGTGCCAGCAGTTACAGTGTACTAGGCACAGATACGCAGTATTTT.

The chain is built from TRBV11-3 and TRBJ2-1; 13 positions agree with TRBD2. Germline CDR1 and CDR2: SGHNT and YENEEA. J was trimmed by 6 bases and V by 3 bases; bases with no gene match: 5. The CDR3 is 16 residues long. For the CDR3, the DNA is TGTGCCAGCAGCTTGTGGACTAGCGGGAGTTCCAATGAGCAGTTCTTC. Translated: CASSLWTSGSSNEQFF.

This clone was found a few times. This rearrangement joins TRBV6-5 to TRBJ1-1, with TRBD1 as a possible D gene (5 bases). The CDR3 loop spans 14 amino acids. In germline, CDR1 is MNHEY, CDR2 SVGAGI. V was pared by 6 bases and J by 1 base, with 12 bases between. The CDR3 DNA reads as TGTGCCAGCAGCCTCGCTGGGGGGAACACTGAAGCTTTCTTT. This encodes CASSLAGGNTEAFF.

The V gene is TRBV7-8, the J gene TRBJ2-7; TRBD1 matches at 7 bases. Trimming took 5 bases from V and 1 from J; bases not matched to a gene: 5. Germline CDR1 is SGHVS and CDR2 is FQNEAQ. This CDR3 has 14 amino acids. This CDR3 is CASSPRDRSYEQYF. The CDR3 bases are TGTGCCAGCAGCCCCCGGGACAGATCCTACGAGCAGTACTTC.

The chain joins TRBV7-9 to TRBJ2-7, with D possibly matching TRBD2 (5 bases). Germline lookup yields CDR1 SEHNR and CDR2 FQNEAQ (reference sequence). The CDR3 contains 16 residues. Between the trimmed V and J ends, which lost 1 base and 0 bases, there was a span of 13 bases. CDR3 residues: CASSLVGIGSSYEQYF. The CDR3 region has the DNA TGTGCCAGCAGCTTAGTAGGGATAGGGAGCTCCTACGAGCAGTACTTC. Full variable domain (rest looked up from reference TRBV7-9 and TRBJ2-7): DTGVSQNPRHKITKRGQNVTFRCDPISEHNRLYWYRQTLGQGPEFLTYFQNEAQLEKSRLLSDRFSAERPKGSFSTLEIQRTEQGDSAMYLCASSLVGIGSSYEQYFGPGTRLTVT.

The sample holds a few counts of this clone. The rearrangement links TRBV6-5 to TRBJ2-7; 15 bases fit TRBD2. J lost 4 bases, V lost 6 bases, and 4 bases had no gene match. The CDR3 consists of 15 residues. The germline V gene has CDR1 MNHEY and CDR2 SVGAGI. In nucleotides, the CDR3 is TGTGCCAGCAGCTCAGGACTAGCGGGAGGGTACGAGCAGTACTTC. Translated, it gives CASSSGLAGGYEQYF.

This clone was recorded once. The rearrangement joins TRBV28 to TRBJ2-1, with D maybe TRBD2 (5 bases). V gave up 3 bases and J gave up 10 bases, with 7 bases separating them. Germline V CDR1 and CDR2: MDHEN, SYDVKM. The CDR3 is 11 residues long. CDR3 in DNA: TGTGCCAGCAGTTTTTCGGGGGAGCAGTTCTTC. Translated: CASSFSGEQFF.

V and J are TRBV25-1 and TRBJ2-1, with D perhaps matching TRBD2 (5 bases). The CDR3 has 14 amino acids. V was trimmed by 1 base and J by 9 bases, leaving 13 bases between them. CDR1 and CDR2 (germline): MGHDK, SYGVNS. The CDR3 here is CASSEFGGGLEQFF. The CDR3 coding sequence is TGTGCCAGCAGTGAATTCGGAGGCGGTCTTGAGCAGTTCTTC.

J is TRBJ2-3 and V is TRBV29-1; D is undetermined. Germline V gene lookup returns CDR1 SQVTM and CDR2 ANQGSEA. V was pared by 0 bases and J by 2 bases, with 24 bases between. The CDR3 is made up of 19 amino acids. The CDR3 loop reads CSVEDPYTQLAANTDTQYF. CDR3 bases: TGCAGCGTTGAAGATCCCTATACCCAGCTGGCGGCAAACACAGATACGCAGTATTTT.

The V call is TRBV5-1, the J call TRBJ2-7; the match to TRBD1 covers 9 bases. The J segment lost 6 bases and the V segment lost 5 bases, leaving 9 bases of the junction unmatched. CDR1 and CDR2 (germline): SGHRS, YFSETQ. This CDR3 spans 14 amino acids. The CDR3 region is CASRPGQGPGEQYF. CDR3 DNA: TGCGCCAGCAGACCGGGACAGGGCCCAGGCGAGCAGTACTTC. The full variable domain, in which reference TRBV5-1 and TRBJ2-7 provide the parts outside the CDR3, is KAGVTQTPRYLIKTRGQQVTLSCSPISGHRSVSWYQQTPGQGLQFLFEYFSETQRNKGNFPGRFSGRQFSNSRSEMNVSTLELGDSALYLCASRPGQGPGEQYFGPGTRLTVT.

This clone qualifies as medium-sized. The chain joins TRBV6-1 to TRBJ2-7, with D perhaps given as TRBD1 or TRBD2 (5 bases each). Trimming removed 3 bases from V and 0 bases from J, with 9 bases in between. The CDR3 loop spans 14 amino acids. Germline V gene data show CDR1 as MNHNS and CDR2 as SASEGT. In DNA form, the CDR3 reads TGTGCCAGCAGTGAGGGGGATTCCTCCTACGAGCAGTACTTC. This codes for CASSEGDSSYEQYF.

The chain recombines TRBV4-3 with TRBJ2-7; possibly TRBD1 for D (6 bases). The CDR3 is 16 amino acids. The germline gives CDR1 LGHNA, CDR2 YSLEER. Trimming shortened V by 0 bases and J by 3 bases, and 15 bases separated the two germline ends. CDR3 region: CASSQERSDSGYEQYF. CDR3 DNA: TGCGCCAGCAGCCAAGAACGCTCGGACAGCGGCTACGAGCAGTACTTC.

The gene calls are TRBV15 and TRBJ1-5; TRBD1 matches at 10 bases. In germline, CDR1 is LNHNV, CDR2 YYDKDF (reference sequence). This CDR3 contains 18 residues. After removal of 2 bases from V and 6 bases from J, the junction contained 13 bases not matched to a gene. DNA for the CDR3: TGTGCCACCAGCAGACCTTCCGGGACAGGGGATTTCACTCAGCCCCAGCATTTT. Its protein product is CATSRPSGTGDFTQPQHF.

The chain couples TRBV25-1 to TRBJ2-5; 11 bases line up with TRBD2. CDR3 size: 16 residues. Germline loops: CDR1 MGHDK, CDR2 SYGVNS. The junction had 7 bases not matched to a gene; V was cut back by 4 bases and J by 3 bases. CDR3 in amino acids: CASSVFGTSGEETQYF. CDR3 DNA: TGTGCCAGCAGTGTTTTCGGGACTAGCGGAGAAGAGACCCAGTACTTC.

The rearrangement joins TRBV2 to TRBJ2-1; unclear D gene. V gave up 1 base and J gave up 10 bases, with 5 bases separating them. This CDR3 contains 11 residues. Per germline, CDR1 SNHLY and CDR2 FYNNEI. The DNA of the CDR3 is TGTGCCAGCAGTGAAGTCTGGGAGCAGTTCTTC. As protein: CASSEVWEQFF.

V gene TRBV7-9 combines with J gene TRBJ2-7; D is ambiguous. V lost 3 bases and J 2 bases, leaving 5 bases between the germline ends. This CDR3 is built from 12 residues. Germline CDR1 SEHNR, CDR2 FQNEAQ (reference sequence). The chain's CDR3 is CASSFRTYEQYF. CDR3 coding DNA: TGTGCCAGCAGCTTCAGGACCTACGAGCAGTACTTC.

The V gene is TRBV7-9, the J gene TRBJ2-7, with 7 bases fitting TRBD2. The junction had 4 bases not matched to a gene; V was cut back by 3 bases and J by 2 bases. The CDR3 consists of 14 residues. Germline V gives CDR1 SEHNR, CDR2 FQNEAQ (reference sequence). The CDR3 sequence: CASSLGSGPYEQYF. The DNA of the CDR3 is TGTGCCAGCAGCTTGGGTAGCGGGCCCTACGAGCAGTACTTC.